Listed here is a single T cell receptor beta chain. Vbeta (60) and Jbeta (13) primers were used in the PCR. Libraries were prepared by immunoSEQ multiplex PCR; TCRdb keeps only in-frame clonotypes and omits some of them. The profile shows about 140,000 clones, more than 75% of them singletons. This record belongs to a study of cytomegalovirus exposure and HLA in healthy donors. CDR1 and CDR2 (germline): LGHNA, YSLEER. V lost 0 bases to trimming and J lost 4 bases; unmatched junction nucleotides: 5. The CDR3 spans 15 residues. The sequence was collected from a female donor in good health and CMV-seronegative. The specimen sequenced was PBMCs. V gene TRBV4-3 combines with J gene TRBJ2-5; TRBD2 agrees at 7 bases. The chain's CDR3 is CASSQDPTSTETQYF. In DNA form, the CDR3 reads TGCGCCAGCAGCCAAGATCCGACTAGCACAGAGACCCAGTACTTC.